This T cell receptor (beta chain) comes out of a study of identical twins. Overall study results and limits: Donors were not followed over many years; analysis was cross-sectional.

TCRdb reprocessed the 5' RACE reads with MiXCR, giving one entry per CDR3 protein. This sample carries under 500,000 distinct CDR3 sequences, 13% to 15% of them seen once, and the ten largest clones take about 1%. In its sample, this clonotype was seen a few times. Its matching antigen is unknown. These data were also reused for a study on yellow fever vaccine responses in identical twins.

The specimen sequenced was CD4+ T cells sorted from blood. The clonotype originates from a woman aged 18-29 years in good health.

CDR3 protein: CASSFRTGTEAFF. The CDR3 DNA reads TGTGCCAGCAGTTTCAGAACCGGGACAGAAGCTTTCTTT. The chain couples TRBV28 to TRBJ1-1, with D tentatively TRBD1 (6 bases). V lost 3 bases, J lost 8 bases, and 13 bases lay in between. Germline V gene data show CDR1 as MDHEN and CDR2 as SYDVKM. There are 13 residues in the CDR3.